Here is one T cell receptor (beta chain) with its context. This sample's treatment: oral pan-JAK inhibitor, 5-10 mg twice daily. Obtained from alopecia areata patients were lesional scalp punch biopsies along with peripheral blood. Sorting of PBMCs yielded the CD4+ and CD8+ T cells. RNA was isolated and reverse transcribed to cDNA, the sequencing template. Libraries were prepared by immunoSEQ multiplex PCR; TCRdb keeps only in-frame clonotypes and omits some of them. The data contain roughly 110,000 clones, roughly 56% of them singletons. This record comes from a study of CD8+ T cells in alopecia areata. Whole-study context: Treated patients were given oral tofacitinib, which was dosed at 5 to 10 mg twice daily. By percentage of affected scalp area, the severity of treated patients was scored.

CDR1 is SQVTM and CDR2 is ANQGSEA in the germline V gene. This CDR3 contains 13 residues. The germline V and J ends were trimmed by 4 bases and 4 bases, with 13 bases remaining between them. The chain employs TRBV29-1 and TRBJ1-1; D is uncertain. Specimen: CD4+ T cells sorted from blood, collected at week 24, from a patient treated with tofacitinib. The sequence came from a human donor with alopecia areata. DNA for the CDR3: TGCAGCGTTGTTTCTTCGGGCGGCACTGAAGCTTTCTTT. Its translation: CSVVSSGGTEAFF.